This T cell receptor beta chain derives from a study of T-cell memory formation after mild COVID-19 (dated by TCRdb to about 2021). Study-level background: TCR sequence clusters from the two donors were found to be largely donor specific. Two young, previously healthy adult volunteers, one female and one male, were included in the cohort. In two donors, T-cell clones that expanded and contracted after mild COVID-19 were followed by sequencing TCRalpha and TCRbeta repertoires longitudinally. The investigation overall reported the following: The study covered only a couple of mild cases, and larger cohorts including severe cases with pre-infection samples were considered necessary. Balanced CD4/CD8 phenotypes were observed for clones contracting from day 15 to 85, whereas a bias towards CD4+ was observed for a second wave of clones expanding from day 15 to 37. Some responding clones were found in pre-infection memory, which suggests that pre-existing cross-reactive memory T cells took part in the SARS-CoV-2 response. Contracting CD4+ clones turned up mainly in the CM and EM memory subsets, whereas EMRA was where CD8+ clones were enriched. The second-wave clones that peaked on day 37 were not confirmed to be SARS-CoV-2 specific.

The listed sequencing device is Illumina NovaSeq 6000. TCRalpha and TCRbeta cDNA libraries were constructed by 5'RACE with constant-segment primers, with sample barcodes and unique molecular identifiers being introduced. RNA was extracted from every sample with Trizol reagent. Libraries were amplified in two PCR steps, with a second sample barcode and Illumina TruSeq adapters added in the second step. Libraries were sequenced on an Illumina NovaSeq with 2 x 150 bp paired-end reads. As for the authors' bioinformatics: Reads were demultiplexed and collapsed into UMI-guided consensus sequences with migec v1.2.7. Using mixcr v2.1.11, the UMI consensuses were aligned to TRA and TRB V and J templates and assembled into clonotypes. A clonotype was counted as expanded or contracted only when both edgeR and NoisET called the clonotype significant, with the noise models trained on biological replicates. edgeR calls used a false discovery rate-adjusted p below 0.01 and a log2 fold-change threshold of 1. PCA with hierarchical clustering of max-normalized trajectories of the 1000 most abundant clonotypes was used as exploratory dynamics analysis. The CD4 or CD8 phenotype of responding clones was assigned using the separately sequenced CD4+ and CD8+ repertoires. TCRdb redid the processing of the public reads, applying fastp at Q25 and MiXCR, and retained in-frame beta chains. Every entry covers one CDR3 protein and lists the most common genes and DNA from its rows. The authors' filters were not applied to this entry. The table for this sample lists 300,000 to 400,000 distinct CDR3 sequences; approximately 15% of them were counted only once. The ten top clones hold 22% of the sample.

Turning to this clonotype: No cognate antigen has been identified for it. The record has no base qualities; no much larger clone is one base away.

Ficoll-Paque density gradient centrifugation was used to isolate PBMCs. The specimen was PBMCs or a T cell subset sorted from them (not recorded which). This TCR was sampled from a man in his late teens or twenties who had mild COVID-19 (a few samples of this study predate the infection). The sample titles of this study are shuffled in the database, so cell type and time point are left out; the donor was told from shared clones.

The CDR3 in this case is CASSLVASGYNEQFF. The base sequence is TGTGCCAGCAGCTTAGTGGCTAGCGGCTACAATGAGCAGTTCTTC. This receptor chain uses TRBV7-8 and TRBJ2-1, with 7 bases aligning to TRBD2. Trimming accounts for 1 base at V and 3 bases at J, while the number of junction bases matched to no gene is 3. CDR3 length: 15 amino acids, cysteine to phenylalanine. The CDR3 DNA has 45 bases and is translated from base 1. The germline V gene gives CDR1 as SGHVS and CDR2 as FQNEAQ.